This T cell receptor beta chain was identified in a study of blood T cell repertoires in COVID-19. Across the study: Sources were T cells, B-cell-depleted T cells, or PBMCs; the material itself was cDNA or gDNA.

The CDR3 contains 15 residues. The germline V gene has CDR1 SGHRS and CDR2 YFSETQ. V lost 0 bases to trimming and J lost 2 bases; unmatched junction nucleotides: 1. Produced via immunoSEQ multiplex PCR; TCRdb's table is partial and in-frame only. The profile shows approximately 230,000 clones, 90% to 95% of them singletons. This clonotype was sampled from a young woman who had recovered from COVID-19. The sample taken for sequencing was PBMCs or T cells enriched from blood (not recorded which). The chain is built from TRBV5-1 and TRBJ2-2, with TRBD2 matching 7 bases. The CDR3 sequence: CASSLGLANTGELFF. The DNA for the CDR3 is TGCGCCAGCAGCTTGGGACTAGCAAACACCGGGGAGCTGTTTTTT.